Sequencing of this TCR beta chain was carried out in a study of shared clonotypes between healthy human individuals. Study-level information: The donor group consisted of a couple of women and a few men, aged 18 to 49. Donors had three CD4 naive, three CD4 memory, two CD8 naive and one CD8 memory plate apiece.

Within Nashville, Tennessee resided all donors, each a Caucasian adult. CD4+ cell separation produced CD45RA+ naive and CD45RA-negative memory subsets. Method: immunoSEQ multiplex PCR; TCRdb's copy keeps in-frame clones and lacks some. The table has about 730,000 clones, about two thirds seen once. The table lists this clone with a count of one. CDR3 size: 15 residues. Germline CDR1 is SGHKS and CDR2 is YYEKEE (reference sequence). V was pared by 0 bases and J by 2 bases, with 10 bases between. The receptor comes from a woman aged 25 to 39 in good health. The sequenced sample consisted of memory CD4+ T cells sorted from blood. Indicated subset: CD45RA-negative fraction. The chain employs TRBV5-5 and TRBJ2-3; D is ambiguous. CDR3 bases: TGTGCCAGCAGCTTGGTCGCGGCTTCCACAGATACGCAGTATTTT. Amino acids: CASSLVAASTDTQYF.